The T cell receptor beta chain under discussion was sequenced for a study of regulatory T cells in long-lasting Graves disease. Study-wide points: Persistent Graves' cases showed lower TCR diversity than newly diagnosed cases.

V was shortened by 4 bases and J by 6 bases, with 17 bases between the two germline ends. This CDR3 region has 15 residues. Looked up from germline, CDR1 is SGHRS and CDR2 is YFSETQ. Library construction for TCR beta used iRepertoire HTBI primers and Arm-PCR of CDR3 regions. A single record per CDR3 protein comes from TCRdb applying MiXCR to the multiplex PCR reads. There are 530,000 or so distinct CDR3 sequences in the sample; about 13% occur only once, and 8% to 10% lies in the top ten. Ten or more counts support this clonotype. Its antigen is unknown. Time point defined: newly diagnosed GD, antithyroid drugs for less than 3 months. Construction of the TCR library relied on RNA isolated from PBMCs. These data were likewise used in another study, on T cells in Graves' hyperthyroidism and ophthalmopathy. That paper notes: During a first-round RT-PCR of the TCR CDR3, the HTBI primer set was used.

The clonotype originates from a man younger than 45 with Graves disease. V and J are TRBV5-1 and TRBJ2-1; D may be TRBD2 (5 bases). The sample was peripheral blood mononuclear cells (PBMCs), taken at new diagnosis, from a patient treated with antithyroid drugs. The CDR3 bases are TGCGCCAGCAGCCTCCGGCGCGGGCCCCGCAATGAGCAGTTCTTC. The encoded protein is CASSLRRGPRNEQFF.